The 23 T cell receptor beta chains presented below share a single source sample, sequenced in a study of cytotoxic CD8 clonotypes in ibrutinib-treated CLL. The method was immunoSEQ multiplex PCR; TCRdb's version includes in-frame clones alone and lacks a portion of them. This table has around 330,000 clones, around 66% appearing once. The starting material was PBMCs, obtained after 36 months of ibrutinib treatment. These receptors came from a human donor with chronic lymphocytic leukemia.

The CDR3 loop is CASSQTGEAVTF. The CDR3 nucleotides are TGCGCCAGCAGCCAAACAGGGGAGGCAGTCACCTTC. J is TRBJ1-2 and V is TRBV4-1, with 7 bases that match TRBD1. Trimming removed 2 bases from V and 13 bases from J; junction bases left unmatched: 7. This CDR3 is built from 12 residues. Germline values: CDR1 MGHRA, CDR2 YSYEKL.

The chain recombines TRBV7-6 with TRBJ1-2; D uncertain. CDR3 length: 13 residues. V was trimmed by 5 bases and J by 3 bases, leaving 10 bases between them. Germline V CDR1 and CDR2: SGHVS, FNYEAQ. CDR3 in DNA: TGTGCCAGCAGCGACCTTAACCACTATGGCTACACCTTC. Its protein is CASSDLNHYGYTF.

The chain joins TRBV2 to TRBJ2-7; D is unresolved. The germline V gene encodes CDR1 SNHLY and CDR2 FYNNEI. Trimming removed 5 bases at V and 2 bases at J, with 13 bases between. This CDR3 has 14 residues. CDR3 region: CASSKSQTTYEQYF. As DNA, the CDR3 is TGTGCCAGCAGTAAAAGTCAGACGACCTACGAGCAGTACTTC.

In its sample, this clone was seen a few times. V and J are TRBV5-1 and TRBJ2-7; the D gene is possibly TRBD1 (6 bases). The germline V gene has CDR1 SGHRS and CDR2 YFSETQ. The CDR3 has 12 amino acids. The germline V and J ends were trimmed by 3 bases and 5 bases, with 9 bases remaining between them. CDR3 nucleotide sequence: TGCGCCAGCAGCTCCGACAGGCACGAGCAGTACTTC. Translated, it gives CASSSDRHEQYF.

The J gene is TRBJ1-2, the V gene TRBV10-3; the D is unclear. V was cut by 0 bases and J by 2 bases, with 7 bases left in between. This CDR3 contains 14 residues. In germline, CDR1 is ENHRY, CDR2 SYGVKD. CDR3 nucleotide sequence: TGTGCCATCAGTGAGTCCCCGACAAACTATGGCTACACCTTC. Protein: CAISESPTNYGYTF.

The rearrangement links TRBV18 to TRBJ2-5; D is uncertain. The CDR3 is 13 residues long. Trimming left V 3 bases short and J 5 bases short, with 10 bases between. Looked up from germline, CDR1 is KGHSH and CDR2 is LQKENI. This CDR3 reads CASSPQQEETQYF. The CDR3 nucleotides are TGTGCCAGCTCACCGCAGCAGGAGGAGACCCAGTACTTC. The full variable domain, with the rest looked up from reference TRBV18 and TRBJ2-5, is NAGVMQNPRHLVRRRGQEARLRCSPMKGHSHVYWYRQLPEEGLKFMVYLQKENIIDESGMPKERFSAEFPKEGPSILRIQQVVRGDSAAYFCASSPQQEETQYFGPGTRLLVL.

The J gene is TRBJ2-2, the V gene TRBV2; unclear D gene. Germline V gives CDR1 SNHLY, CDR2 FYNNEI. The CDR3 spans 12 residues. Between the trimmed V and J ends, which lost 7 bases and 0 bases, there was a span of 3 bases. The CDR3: CASMANTGELFF. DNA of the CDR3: TGTGCCAGCATGGCGAACACCGGGGAGCTGTTTTTT.

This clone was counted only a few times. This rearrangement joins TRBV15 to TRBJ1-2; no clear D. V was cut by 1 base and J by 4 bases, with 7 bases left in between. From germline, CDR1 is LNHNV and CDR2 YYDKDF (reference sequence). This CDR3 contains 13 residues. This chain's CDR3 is CATSRGTAYGYTF. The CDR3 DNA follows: TGTGCCACCAGCAGAGGGACTGCCTATGGCTACACCTTC.

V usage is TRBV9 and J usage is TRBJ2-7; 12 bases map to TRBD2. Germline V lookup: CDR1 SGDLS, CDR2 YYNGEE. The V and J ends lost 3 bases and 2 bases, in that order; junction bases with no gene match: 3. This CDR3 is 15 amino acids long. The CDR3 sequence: CASSATSGGTYEQYF. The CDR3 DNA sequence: TGTGCCAGCAGCGCGACTAGCGGGGGAACCTACGAGCAGTACTTC. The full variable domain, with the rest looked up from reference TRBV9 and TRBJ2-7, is DSGVTQTPKHLITATGQRVTLRCSPRSGDLSVYWYQQSLDQGLQFLIQYYNGEERAKGNILERFSAQQFPDLHSELNLSSLELGDSALYFCASSATSGGTYEQYFGPGTRLTVT.

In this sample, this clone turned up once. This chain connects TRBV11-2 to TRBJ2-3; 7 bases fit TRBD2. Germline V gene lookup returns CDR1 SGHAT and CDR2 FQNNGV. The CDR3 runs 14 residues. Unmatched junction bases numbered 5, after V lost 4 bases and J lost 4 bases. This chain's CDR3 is CASSWGGSSDTQYF. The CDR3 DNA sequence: TGTGCCAGCAGCTGGGGGGGGAGTTCAGATACGCAGTATTTT.

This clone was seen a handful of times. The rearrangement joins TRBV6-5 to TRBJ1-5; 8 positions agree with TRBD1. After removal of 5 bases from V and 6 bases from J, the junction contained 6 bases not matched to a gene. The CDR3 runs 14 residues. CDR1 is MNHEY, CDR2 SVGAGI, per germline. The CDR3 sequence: CASSQQGGGQPQHF. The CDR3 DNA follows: TGTGCCAGCAGTCAACAGGGGGGTGGTCAGCCCCAGCATTTT.

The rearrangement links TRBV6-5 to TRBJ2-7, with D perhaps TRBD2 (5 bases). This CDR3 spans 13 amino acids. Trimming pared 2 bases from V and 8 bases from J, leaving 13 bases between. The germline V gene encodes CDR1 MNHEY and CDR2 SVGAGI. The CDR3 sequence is CASSYLRRGQQYF. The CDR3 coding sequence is TGTGCCAGCAGTTACCTCAGGCGCGGGCAGCAGTACTTC.

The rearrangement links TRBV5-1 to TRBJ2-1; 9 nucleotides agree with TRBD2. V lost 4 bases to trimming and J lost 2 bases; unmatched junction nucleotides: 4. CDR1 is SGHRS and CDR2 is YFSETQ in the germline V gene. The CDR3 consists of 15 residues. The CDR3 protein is CASSASGGTYNEQFF. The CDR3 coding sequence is TGCGCCAGCAGCGCCAGCGGGGGGACCTACAATGAGCAGTTCTTC.

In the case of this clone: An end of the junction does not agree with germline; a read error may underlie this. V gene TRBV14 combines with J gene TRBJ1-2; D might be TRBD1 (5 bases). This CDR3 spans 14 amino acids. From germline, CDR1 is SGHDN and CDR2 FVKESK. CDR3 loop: CASSEDGHVYGYTF. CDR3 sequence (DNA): TGTGCCAGCAGCGAAGACGGACATGTCTATGGCTACACCTTC.

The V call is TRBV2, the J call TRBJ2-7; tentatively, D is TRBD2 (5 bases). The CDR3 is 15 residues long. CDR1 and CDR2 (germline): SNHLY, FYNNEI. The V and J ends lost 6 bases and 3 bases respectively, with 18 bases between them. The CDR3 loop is CASRSTGLGFYEQYF. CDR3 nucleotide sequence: TGTGCCAGCAGGTCAACGGGATTGGGATTCTACGAGCAGTACTTC.

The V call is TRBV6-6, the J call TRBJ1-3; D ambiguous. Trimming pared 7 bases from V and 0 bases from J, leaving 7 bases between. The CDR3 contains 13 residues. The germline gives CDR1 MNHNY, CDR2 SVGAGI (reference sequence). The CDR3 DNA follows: TGTGCCAGCAAGTGGATCTCTGGAAACACCATATATTTT. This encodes CASKWISGNTIYF.

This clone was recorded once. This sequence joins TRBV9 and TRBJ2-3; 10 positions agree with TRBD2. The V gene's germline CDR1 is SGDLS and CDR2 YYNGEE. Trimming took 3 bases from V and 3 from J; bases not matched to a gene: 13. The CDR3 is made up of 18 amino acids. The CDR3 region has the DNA TGTGCCAGCAGCGCCAACCCTCTAGCGGGAGAGGCGACAGATACGCAGTATTTT. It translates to CASSANPLAGEATDTQYF.

CDR3 region: CSVDGVKASDTQYF. CDR3 sequence (DNA): TGCAGCGTTGATGGGGTCAAGGCCTCAGATACGCAGTATTTT. The rearrangement links TRBV29-1 to TRBJ2-3; D unclear. CDR3 length: 14 residues. V shed 3 bases and J shed 4 bases, with 14 bases lying between them. CDR1 is SQVTM, CDR2 ANQGSEA, per germline.

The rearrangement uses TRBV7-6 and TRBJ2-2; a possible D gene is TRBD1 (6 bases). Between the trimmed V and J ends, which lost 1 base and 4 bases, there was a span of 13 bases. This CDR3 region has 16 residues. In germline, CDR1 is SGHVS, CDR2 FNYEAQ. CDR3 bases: TGTGCCAGCAGCTTAGTCGGACAGTCGAGCACCGGGGAGCTGTTTTTT. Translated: CASSLVGQSSTGELFF.

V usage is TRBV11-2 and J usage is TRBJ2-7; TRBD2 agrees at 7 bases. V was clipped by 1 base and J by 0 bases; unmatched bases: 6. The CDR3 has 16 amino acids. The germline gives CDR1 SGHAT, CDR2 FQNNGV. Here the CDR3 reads CASSLVSSGPSYEQYF. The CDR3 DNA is TGTGCCAGCAGCTTAGTGAGTAGCGGGCCCTCCTACGAGCAGTACTTC.

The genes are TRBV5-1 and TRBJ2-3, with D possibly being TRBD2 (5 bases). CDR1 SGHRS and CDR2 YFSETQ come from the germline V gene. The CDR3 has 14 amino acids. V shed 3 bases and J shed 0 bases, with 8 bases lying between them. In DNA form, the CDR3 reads TGCGCCAGCAGCTCTAGCAGTAGCACAGATACGCAGTATTTT. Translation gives CASSSSSSTDTQYF.

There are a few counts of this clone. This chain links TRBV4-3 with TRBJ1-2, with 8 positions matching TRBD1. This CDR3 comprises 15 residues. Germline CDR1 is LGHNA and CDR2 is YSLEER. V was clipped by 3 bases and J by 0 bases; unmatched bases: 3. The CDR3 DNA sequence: TGCGCCAGCAGCCAGACGGGACAGGCTAACTATGGCTACACCTTC. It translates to CASSQTGQANYGYTF.

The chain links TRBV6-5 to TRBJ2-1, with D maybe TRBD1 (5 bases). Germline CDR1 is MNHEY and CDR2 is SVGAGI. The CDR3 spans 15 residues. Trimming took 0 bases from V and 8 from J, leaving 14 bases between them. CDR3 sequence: CASSYSRALGDEQFF. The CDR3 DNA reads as TGTGCCAGCAGTTACTCCAGGGCCCTCGGAGATGAGCAGTTCTTC.